Each of the 20 T cell receptor beta chains below was sequenced from the same sample in a study of T cells in Graves' hyperthyroidism and ophthalmopathy. Amplification targeted TCR beta CDR3 regions from RNA transcripts. Initially, a first-round RT-PCR of the TCR CDR3 employed the HTBI primer set. MiXCR, applied by TCRdb to the multiplex PCR reads, yields one record per CDR3 protein. The table has a few hundred thousand distinct CDR3 sequences, about 20% seen once; the top ten hold about 49%. Sequenced material: blood. The source is a woman between 50 and 59 years old with Graves' hyperthyroidism.

The CDR3 is CASSEGGGVLPQHF. The DNA for the CDR3 is TGTGCCAGCAGTGAAGGGGGAGGGGTTCTGCCCCAGCATTTT. This chain uses TRBV13 with TRBJ1-5, with a weak D call TRBD1 (6 bases). The CDR3 is made up of 14 amino acids. Germline V gene lookup returns CDR1 PRHDT and CDR2 FYEKMQ (reference sequence). The V end was cut by 6 bases, the J end by 9 bases, with 18 bases between.

This clonotype was observed at least ten times. The genes are TRBV2 and TRBJ1-2, with D tentatively TRBD1 (6 bases). Germline CDR1 and CDR2: SNHLY and FYNNEI. V gave up 3 bases and J gave up 3 bases, with 11 bases separating them. This CDR3 is 14 amino acids long. CDR3 in amino acids: CASSDEGVDYGYTF. The CDR3 coding sequence is TGTGCCAGCAGTGATGAGGGGGTCGACTATGGCTACACCTTC.

This clonotype was recorded many times. This rearrangement joins TRBV7-2 to TRBJ2-3; 9 bases align to TRBD2. CDR3 length: 15 residues. From germline, CDR1 is SGHTA and CDR2 FQGNSA. V trimming: 5 bases; J trimming: 4 bases; junction bases outside the gene matches: 7. In nucleotides, the CDR3 is TGTGCCAGCAGCCTGCAGCGGGGGGAGGCAGATACGCAGTATTTT. It is translated as CASSLQRGEADTQYF.

The CDR3 protein is CASSPRTSGNEQFF. For the CDR3, the DNA is TGCGCCAGCAGCCCCCGGACTAGCGGCAATGAGCAGTTCTTC. The chain combines TRBV4-1 with TRBJ2-1, with 10 bases lining up with TRBD2. The CDR3 runs 14 residues. Germline V CDR1 and CDR2: MGHRA, YSYEKL. V shed 4 bases, J shed 6 bases, and the junction held 3 bases outside the gene matches.

Worth noting for this clonotype: One end of the junction does not line up with germline, which may come from a read error. The chain recombines TRBV5-1 with TRBJ1-2, with D perhaps TRBD1 (6 bases). The CDR3 extends over 16 amino acids. Germline CDR1 is SGHRS and CDR2 is YFSETQ. The CDR3 nucleotides read TGCGTCAGCAGCTTGGATCAAGGGGGATTGGGCTATGGCTACACCTTC. Its protein product is CVSSLDQGGLGYGYTF.

The chain is built from TRBV19 and TRBJ1-1; 8 bases are shared with TRBD1. With 10 bases clipped from V and 1 base from J, the junction kept 8 bases outside the gene matches. Germline V lookup: CDR1 LNHDA, CDR2 SQIVND (reference sequence). The CDR3 consists of 14 residues. Here the CDR3 DNA reads TGTGCCACCAGGACAGGGTTCCGGAACACTGAAGCTTTCTTT. Translated: CATRTGFRNTEAFF. Complete variable domain (other parts from reference TRBV19 and TRBJ1-1): DGGITQSPKYLFRKEGQNVTLSCEQNLNHDAMYWYRQDPGQGLRLIYYSQIVNDFQKGDIAEGYSVSREKKESFPLTVTSAQKNPTAFYLCATRTGFRNTEAFFGQGTRLTVV.

This clonotype turned up a few times. This sequence joins TRBV30 and TRBJ1-3; D is undetermined. Germline loops: CDR1 GTSNPN, CDR2 SVGIG (reference sequence). The CDR3 sequence is 15 residues long. V was cut by 3 bases and J by 0 bases, with 12 bases left in between. CDR3 protein: CAWSHDSYSGNTIYF. As DNA, the CDR3 is TGTGCCTGGAGCCACGACTCCTACTCTGGAAACACCATATATTTT.

This clonotype was detected many times. The chain employs TRBV5-1 and TRBJ2-3; D is ambiguous. The CDR3 runs 15 residues. The V and J ends lost 4 bases and 4 bases respectively, with 16 bases between them. The germline CDR1 and CDR2 sequences are SGHRS and YFSETQ. In DNA, the CDR3 is TGCGCCAGCAGCCCTGATAGACCGGTGGCAGATACGCAGTATTTT. Residues: CASSPDRPVADTQYF.

The chain joins TRBV15 to TRBJ1-6; D unclear. The V end lost 1 base, the J end lost 8 bases, and 3 bases lay between the germline ends. The CDR3 length is 12 residues. The germline CDR1 and CDR2 sequences are LNHNV and YYDKDF (reference sequence). The CDR3 region is CATSRVDSPLHF. The CDR3, as DNA: TGTGCCACCAGCAGAGTTGATTCACCCCTCCACTTT.

The CDR3 nucleotides read TGTGCCAGTAGTATTTCCCGGACAGGCACAGATACGCAGTATTTT. It specifies CASSISRTGTDTQYF. The rearrangement uses TRBV19 and TRBJ2-3; TRBD1 is a possible D gene (6 bases). The CDR3 consists of 15 residues. The V gene's germline CDR1 is LNHDA and CDR2 SQIVND (reference sequence). V lost 3 bases to trimming and J lost 1 base, with 11 bases between them.

This clonotype appeared many times. The CDR3 DNA reads TGTGCCAGCAGTCTCAGGACAGACTACGAGCAGTACTTC. Translation gives CASSLRTDYEQYF. J is TRBJ2-7 and V is TRBV28; a weak D match, TRBD1 (6 bases). Germline V gene data show CDR1 as MDHEN and CDR2 as SYDVKM. The CDR3 runs 13 residues. Trimming took off 5 bases at V and 3 bases at J, with 11 bases between the two ends. Looking up the rest from reference TRBV28 and TRBJ2-7 gives the full variable domain: DVKVTQSSRYLVKRTGEKVFLECVQDMDHENMFWYRQDPGLGLRLIYFSYDVKMKEKGDIPEGYSVSREKKERFSLILESASTNQTSMYLCASSLRTDYEQYFGPGTRLTVT.

The DNA of the CDR3 is TGTGCCATCAGACCAGCGGGGGGGGCGCTCGACAATCAGCCCCAGCATTTT. Its translation is CAIRPAGGALDNQPQHF. The chain couples TRBV10-3 to TRBJ1-5, with a possible D match to TRBD1 (6 bases). Trimming removed 6 bases at V and 3 bases at J, with 21 bases between. Looked up from germline, CDR1 is ENHRY and CDR2 is SYGVKD. This CDR3 contains 17 residues.

Remarks on this clonotype: This CDR3 is missing its conserved last phenylalanine or tryptophan, likely due to a read error. The rearrangement uses TRBV5-6 and TRBJ2-5, with TRBD1 matching 9 bases. CDR3 size: 14 residues. Germline CDR1 SGHDT, CDR2 YYEEEE. Trimming took 0 bases from V and 11 from J; bases not matched to a gene: 8. CDR3 loop: CASSLGPTGGGQYV. Written as DNA, the CDR3 is TGTGCCAGCAGCTTGGGGCCTACAGGGGGCGGTCAGTACGTC.

This clonotype was observed a few times. This chain joins TRBV19 and TRBJ2-3, with 14 bases matching TRBD2. Germline loops: CDR1 LNHDA, CDR2 SQIVND (reference sequence). J gave up 5 bases and V 5 bases, and 12 bases lay outside the gene matches. The CDR3 sequence is 18 residues long. This chain's CDR3 is CASSPRRLAGGPVDTQYF. The CDR3 DNA is TGTGCCAGTAGTCCTCGTCGACTAGCGGGGGGGCCAGTAGATACGCAGTATTTT.

This clonotype was found many times. The V call is TRBV28, the J call TRBJ2-5; 7 positions agree with TRBD2. With 3 bases clipped from V and 2 bases from J, the junction kept 15 bases outside the gene matches. CDR3 length: 18 amino acids. Germline loops: CDR1 MDHEN, CDR2 SYDVKM. The CDR3 DNA sequence: TGTGCCAGCAGTTTCCCCTCAAATTTGGGAGGGGTTCAAGAGACCCAGTACTTC. Translating it yields CASSFPSNLGGVQETQYF.

The chain couples TRBV6-5 to TRBJ2-3; TRBD2 matches 10 bases. The CDR3 totals 18 residues. The V and J ends lost 2 bases and 3 bases, in that order; junction bases with no gene match: 11. The V gene's germline CDR1 is MNHEY and CDR2 SVGAGI. The DNA of the CDR3 is TGTGCCAGCAGTTACGCGAGCGGGGGGGCCGAAGTGACAGATACGCAGTATTTT. Its translation: CASSYASGGAEVTDTQYF.

This rearrangement joins TRBV3-1 to TRBJ1-1, with 9 bases that match TRBD1. The V gene's germline CDR1 is LGHDT and CDR2 YNNKEL (reference sequence). The ends lost 4 bases at V and 5 bases at J; junction bases unmatched: 8. CDR3 length: 15 amino acids. The chain's CDR3 is CASSPRGQGWTEAFF. In nucleotides, the CDR3 is TGTGCCAGCAGCCCTCGGGGACAGGGTTGGACTGAAGCTTTCTTT.

The rearrangement uses TRBV9 and TRBJ2-3, with 7 bases aligning to TRBD2. Losses at the gene ends were 5 bases for V and 0 bases for J; bases not matched to a gene: 6. The V gene's germline CDR1 is SGDLS and CDR2 YYNGEE. CDR3 size: 15 residues. In nucleotides, the CDR3 is TGTGCCAGCAGTCCCTGGGGGGGTAGCACAGATACGCAGTATTTT. Encoded protein: CASSPWGGSTDTQYF.

In the case of this clonotype: This may be a read error: a much more frequent sequence differs by one nucleotide. The V and J genes are TRBV2 and TRBJ2-4; the D is unclear. This CDR3 contains 15 residues. Germline V gene sequence: CDR1 SNHLY, CDR2 FYNNEI. CDR3 in amino acids: CASSGLRIANNIQYF. The CDR3 DNA is TGTGCCAGCAGTGGACTCCGGATCGCCAATAACATTCAGTACTTC.

Only a few counts were recorded for this clonotype. V is TRBV24-1 and J is TRBJ2-3; possibly TRBD1 for D (6 bases). V was shortened by 1 base and J by 8 bases, with 15 bases between the two germline ends. The CDR3 spans 15 residues. Germline CDR1 and CDR2: KGHDR and SFDVKD. The CDR3 DNA reads as TGTGCCACCAGTGATTTCTCGGACAGCCAGGGTACGCAGTATTTT. Residues: CATSDFSDSQGTQYF.